The 27 T cell receptor beta chains reported below all come from one sample, sequenced in a study of response to subunit inactivated influenza vaccine. TCRdb redid the calling of the RT-PCR reads with MiXCR, one entry per CDR3 protein. There are about 540,000 distinct CDR3 sequences in the sample; under 25% occur only once, and roughly 2.8% lies in the top ten. This sample was shared with a second study, whose subject was T cells expressing NK-cell markers. That report notes: 5'RACE template switching with UMIs generated TCR beta cDNA.

The sample was CD4+ T cells sorted from PBMCs, taken about 12 days after vaccination. Every receptor here comes from a man aged 45-60 years who received an inactivated influenza vaccine.

This clonotype was recorded a few times. The chain is built from TRBV20-1 and TRBJ2-2; 7 positions match TRBD1. This CDR3 contains 15 residues. The germline gives CDR1 DFQATT, CDR2 SNEGSKA (reference sequence). V lost 1 base, J lost 1 base, and 3 bases stayed unmatched. The CDR3 DNA is TGCAGTGCTAGAGTACAGGGGATGAACACCGGGGAGCTGTTTTTT. Translation: CSARVQGMNTGELFF.

At least ten counts were recorded for this clonotype. This chain links TRBV20-1 with TRBJ2-1; 11 nucleotides align to TRBD2. Trimming cost V 4 bases and J 9 bases; bases outside gene matches: 11. This CDR3 has 15 residues. Germline loops: CDR1 DFQATT, CDR2 SNEGSKA (reference sequence). CDR3 in amino acids: CSATSGTSGKAEQFF. CDR3 DNA sequence: TGCAGTGCTACCTCCGGGACTAGCGGTAAGGCTGAGCAGTTCTTC.

J is TRBJ2-7 and V is TRBV20-1; the match to TRBD2 covers 13 bases. The V gene's germline CDR1 is DFQATT and CDR2 SNEGSKA (reference sequence). Trimming cost V 3 bases and J 4 bases; bases outside gene matches: 6. The CDR3 loop spans 15 amino acids. The CDR3 loop reads CSASTGTSGIYEQYF. In nucleotides, the CDR3 is TGCAGTGCTAGTACCGGGACTAGCGGGATATACGAGCAGTACTTC.

CDR3 sequence: CASSLVAGGPQETQYF. In DNA form, the CDR3 reads TGTGCCAGCAGCTTAGTTGCGGGGGGGCCTCAAGAGACCCAGTACTTC. The chain combines TRBV11-2 with TRBJ2-5, with 9 positions matching TRBD2. In germline, CDR1 is SGHAT, CDR2 FQNNGV. V gave up 1 base and J gave up 2 bases; unmatched junction bases: 5. The CDR3 loop spans 16 amino acids.

The chain has TRBV6-2 or TRBV6-3 and TRBJ1-5; D is ambiguous. The CDR3 sequence is 16 residues long. Germline values: CDR1 MNHEY, CDR2 SVGEGT. Trimming stripped 0 bases from V and 3 bases from J, with 12 bases between. The CDR3 DNA reads as TGTGCCAGCAGTTACTCGTCCACGGGAAACAATCAGCCCCAGCATTTT. Residues: CASSYSSTGNNQPQHF.

This clonotype was seen more than once but under ten times. V and J are TRBV7-9 and TRBJ2-4, with D possibly TRBD1 on 6 matching bases. V was pared by 4 bases and J by 3 bases, with 10 bases between. The CDR3 contains 14 residues. Germline assignment: CDR1 SEHNR and CDR2 FQNEAQ (reference sequence). CDR3 region: CASSSTGLKNIQYF. The CDR3 nucleotides read TGTGCCAGCAGCTCGACAGGTCTCAAAAACATTCAGTACTTC.

This clonotype occurred a few times. V is TRBV4-2 and J is TRBJ1-1, with D possibly being TRBD1 (6 bases). V was cut by 6 bases and J by 1 base, with 18 bases left in between. In germline, CDR1 is LGHNA, CDR2 YNFKEQ. CDR3 size: 16 residues. The CDR3 DNA follows: TGTGCCAGCAGTCCAGAATGGGGGCAGGGGAACACTGAAGCTTTCTTT. This codes for CASSPEWGQGNTEAFF.

Notes on this clonotype: One junction end disagrees with the germline gene, perhaps due to a read error. In DNA form, the CDR3 reads TGCAGTGCTCGAGACGGGAGCACAGATACGCAGTATTTT. This gives the protein CSARDGSTDTQYF. V is TRBV20-1 and J is TRBJ2-3; no reliable D call. CDR1 DFQATT and CDR2 SNEGSKA come from the germline V gene (reference sequence). The CDR3 is 13 residues long.

The chain combines TRBV7-8 with TRBJ1-5; D not resolved. Trimming stripped 1 base from V and 5 bases from J, with 6 bases between. The CDR3 has 13 residues. Germline-derived CDR1 and CDR2 are SGHVS and FQNEAQ. Here the CDR3 reads CASSLGLDQPQHF. The CDR3 DNA reads TGTGCCAGCAGCTTAGGACTCGATCAGCCCCAGCATTTT.

This sequence joins TRBV5-1 and TRBJ2-2; D perhaps matches TRBD2 (5 bases). The CDR3 consists of 16 residues. In germline, CDR1 is SGHRS, CDR2 YFSETQ. V was pared by 3 bases and J by 0 bases, with 12 bases between. In DNA form, the CDR3 reads TGCGCCAGCAGCTCGACACGGGGAGCGAACACCGGGGAGCTGTTTTTT. Protein product: CASSSTRGANTGELFF.

This sequence joins TRBV5-6 and TRBJ2-1, with no clear D. Germline values: CDR1 SGHDT, CDR2 YYEEEE. This CDR3 region has 13 residues. V lost 4 bases to trimming and J lost 15 bases, with 20 bases between them. The CDR3 DNA reads TGTGCCAGCAGCCATACCCTGGCCGTTGATCCGTTCTTC. Translation: CASSHTLAVDPFF.

This clonotype was found a few times. V and J are TRBV7-2 and TRBJ2-1, with 11 bases aligning to TRBD2. CDR1 SGHTA and CDR2 FQGNSA come from the germline V gene. This CDR3 comprises 15 residues. V trimming: 1 base; J trimming: 6 bases; junction bases outside the gene matches: 2. The CDR3 bases are TGTGCCAGCAGCTTAGTTAGCGGGGGGGGCAATGAGCAGTTCTTC. Protein: CASSLVSGGGNEQFF. The full variable domain, rest sourced from reference TRBV7-2 and TRBJ2-1, is GAGVSQSPSNKVTEKGKDVELRCDPISGHTALYWYRQSLGQGLEFLIYFQGNSAPDKSGLPSDRFSAERTGGSVSTLTIQRTQQEDSAVYLCASSLVSGGGNEQFFGPGTRLTVL.

This sequence joins TRBV18 and TRBJ2-2; 7 bases match TRBD2. Germline CDR1 is KGHSH and CDR2 is LQKENI. Trimming at V came to 1 base and at J to 5 bases, leaving 7 bases not matched to a gene. The CDR3 runs 16 residues. DNA of the CDR3: TGTGCCAGCTCACCACAGAACGGGAGGAGTACCGGGGAGCTGTTTTTT. This encodes CASSPQNGRSTGELFF.

This clonotype was picked up a small number of times. This sequence joins TRBV7-2 and TRBJ2-1, with 11 bases fitting TRBD2. CDR3 length equals 16 residues. V shed 3 bases and J 4 bases; nucleotides not matched to a gene: 5. Per the germline V gene, CDR1 is SGHTA and CDR2 is FQGNSA. The CDR3: CASSFRTSGFYNEQFF. The CDR3 region has the DNA TGTGCCAGCAGCTTCCGGACTAGCGGGTTTTACAATGAGCAGTTCTTC.

This rearrangement joins TRBV29-1 to TRBJ2-1; 16 positions match TRBD2. The germline V gene has CDR1 SQVTM and CDR2 ANQGSEA. With V trimmed by 6 bases and J by 9 bases, 5 bases remained unmatched. CDR3 length: 14 residues. CDR3 in amino acids: CSVRGLAGGSEQFF. The CDR3 coding sequence is TGCAGCGTGCGGGGACTAGCGGGAGGGTCTGAGCAGTTCTTC.

This clonotype was found a few times. This chain links TRBV5-5 with TRBJ2-5, with D maybe TRBD2 (6 bases). CDR1 is SGHKS, CDR2 YYEKEE, per germline (reference sequence). CDR3 length: 15 residues. Trimming shortened V by 5 bases and J by 1 base, and 15 bases separated the two germline ends. The DNA for the CDR3 is TGTGCCAGCAGTTCGGGGGTAACTCCCCAAGAGACCCAGTACTTC. Its translation: CASSSGVTPQETQYF.

The chain combines TRBV6-2 or TRBV6-3 with TRBJ2-7; D gene ambiguous. Germline-derived CDR1 and CDR2 are MNHEY and SVGEGT. The length of the CDR3 is 12 residues. V was trimmed by 7 bases and J by 3 bases, leaving 10 bases between them. The CDR3 loop is CASTSNSYEQYF. The CDR3, as DNA: TGTGCCAGCACCTCAAACAGCTACGAGCAGTACTTC.

This clonotype was observed at least ten times. The rearrangement links TRBV12-3 or TRBV12-4 to TRBJ1-5; D unresolved. The CDR3 spans 13 residues. Trimming cost V 2 bases and J 3 bases, with 5 bases left between them. CDR3 coding DNA: TGTGCCAGCAGTTTAACGGACAATCAGCCCCAGCATTTT. Protein product: CASSLTDNQPQHF.

There are many counts of this clonotype. V gene TRBV6-1 combines with J gene TRBJ2-1, with D possibly TRBD2 on 7 matching bases. Germline V gene lookup returns CDR1 MNHNS and CDR2 SASEGT. With 1 base removed from V and 11 bases from J, the gap between germline ends came to 12 bases. The CDR3 runs to 13 residues. CDR3 in amino acids: CASSEGEGTKQFF. The CDR3 DNA sequence: TGTGCCAGCAGTGAAGGGGAGGGGACAAAGCAGTTCTTC.

CDR3 sequence: CASSFAGGAGYNEQFF. In nucleotides, the CDR3 is TGCGCCAGCAGCTTCGCAGGGGGCGCAGGCTACAATGAGCAGTTCTTC. J is TRBJ2-1 and V is TRBV5-1; 8 nucleotides line up with TRBD1. Germline loops: CDR1 SGHRS, CDR2 YFSETQ. This CDR3 region has 16 residues. The trim removed 2 bases at V and 3 bases at J, leaving 7 bases unmatched.

The chain recombines TRBV4-3 with TRBJ2-7, with 7 bases aligning to TRBD2. The CDR3 consists of 15 residues. Germline CDR1 and CDR2: LGHNA and YSLEER. The V and J ends lost 1 base and 6 bases, in that order; junction bases with no gene match: 9. The CDR3 sequence is CASSQVLAGAFEQYF. CDR3 DNA sequence: TGCGCCAGCAGCCAAGTTCTCGCGGGAGCATTCGAGCAGTACTTC.

This clonotype has only a few counts. This chain links TRBV27 with TRBJ2-7; 8 bases are a match to TRBD1. Germline-derived CDR1 and CDR2 are MNHEY and SMNVEV (reference sequence). The CDR3 is 16 amino acids. Trimming removed 5 bases from V and 5 bases from J; junction bases left unmatched: 14. DNA of the CDR3: TGTGCCAGCAGTCCCCTAGCAGGGGGCTCCTTAGACGAGCAGTACTTC. Its translation: CASSPLAGGSLDEQYF.

The chain uses TRBV27 and TRBJ2-4; the D gene is possibly TRBD2 (6 bases). The CDR3 sequence is 13 residues long. The germline gives CDR1 MNHEY, CDR2 SMNVEV (reference sequence). With 6 bases removed from V and 8 bases from J, the gap between germline ends came to 14 bases. The chain's CDR3 is CASRLLGGDIQYF. For the CDR3, the DNA is TGTGCCAGCAGGCTCCTGGGCGGGGACATTCAGTACTTC.

CDR3 sequence reads: CSARFPSGRQFF. The CDR3 coding sequence is TGCAGTGCTAGATTCCCTAGCGGGAGACAGTTCTTC. The gene calls are TRBV20-1 and TRBJ2-1, with 10 bases fitting TRBD2. The CDR3 is 12 amino acids. Germline CDR1 and CDR2: DFQATT and SNEGSKA (reference sequence). V shed 2 bases, J shed 13 bases, and the junction held 5 bases outside the gene matches.

This clonotype was counted between two and nine times. The gene calls are TRBV20-1 and TRBJ2-5, with D perhaps matching TRBD2 (7 bases). Germline CDR1 reads DFQATT; CDR2 reads SNEGSKA (reference sequence). CDR3 length: 15 residues. V lost 1 base to trimming and J lost 4 bases, with 16 bases between them. The CDR3 loop reads CSARAIGGLGETQYF. CDR3 sequence (DNA): TGCAGTGCTAGAGCCATCGGGGGGCTCGGAGAGACCCAGTACTTC.

In this sample, this clonotype turned up a few times. The genes are TRBV25-1 and TRBJ2-2, with 9 bases that match TRBD1. The CDR3 loop spans 14 amino acids. V was clipped by 6 bases and J by 2 bases; unmatched bases: 1. CDR1 and CDR2 (germline): MGHDK, SYGVNS. CDR3 amino acids: CASRDRGNTGELFF. The CDR3, as DNA: TGTGCCAGCAGGGACAGGGGAAACACCGGGGAGCTGTTTTTT.

This chain uses TRBV6-2 or TRBV6-3 with TRBJ2-1; 7 bases line up with TRBD2. The CDR3 has 12 residues. V was pared by 8 bases and J by 8 bases, with 6 bases of the junction left unmatched. Germline lookup yields CDR1 MNHEY and CDR2 SVGEGT. The CDR3: CASGLGWDEQFF. DNA of the CDR3: TGTGCCAGCGGACTAGGGTGGGATGAGCAGTTCTTC.